This passage covers 3 T cell receptor beta chains from one sample sequenced in a study of neoadjuvant anti-PD-1 for oral cavity cancer. Profiling relied on immunoSEQ multiplex PCR, and the TCRdb table lists in-frame clones only, not all of them. Found here are more than 13,000 clones, about two thirds of them singletons; the top ten hold approximately 2.1%. Source: PBMCs, taken before nivolumab (anti-PD-1) treatment. These receptors originate from a person between 40 and 80 years old with oral cavity squamous cell carcinoma.

The chain couples TRBV4-1 to TRBJ2-7; 8 bases fit TRBD1. V gave up 4 bases and J gave up 3 bases; unmatched junction bases: 5. CDR1 and CDR2 (germline): MGHRA, YSYEKL. There are 14 residues in the CDR3. CDR3 coding DNA: TGCGCCAGCAGCCGACAGACAGGGGACTACGAGCAGTACTTC. It yields the protein CASSRQTGDYEQYF.

The V gene is TRBV6-1, the J gene TRBJ1-5; D not certain. CDR1 MNHNS and CDR2 SASEGT come from the germline V gene. The germline V and J ends were trimmed by 0 bases and 2 bases, with 5 bases remaining between them. This CDR3 has 14 amino acids. In DNA form, the CDR3 reads TGTGCCAGCAGTGAAGCGGGAGGCAATCAGCCCCAGCATTTT. It yields the protein CASSEAGGNQPQHF.

The chain has TRBV19 and TRBJ1-1; 7 nucleotides align to TRBD1. Trimming removed 6 bases from V and 0 bases from J; junction bases left unmatched: 4. The CDR3 covers 14 residues. The germline CDR1 and CDR2 sequences are LNHDA and SQIVND (reference sequence). CDR3 loop: CASSRDSMNTEAFF. The CDR3 DNA reads TGTGCCAGTAGCCGGGACAGTATGAACACTGAAGCTTTCTTT.